These 17 T cell receptor beta chains were all obtained from the same sample, sequenced in a study of blood T cell repertoires in COVID-19. Using immunoSEQ multiplex PCR, the repertoire was profiled, and TCRdb retains in-frame clones only, with some absent. The sample yields roughly 200,000 clones, 88% seen once. Sequencing used PBMCs or T cells enriched from blood (not recorded which). Every receptor here comes from a woman aged 25 to 45 who had recovered from COVID-19.

This clone was seen just once. The CDR3 nucleotides are TGTGCCAGCAGCAATTTGGCCCAGGTCGATGAGCAGTTCTTC. As protein: CASSNLAQVDEQFF. V usage is TRBV7-9 and J usage is TRBJ2-1; no reliable D call. This CDR3 spans 14 amino acids. V was clipped by 5 bases and J by 8 bases, with 16 bases between them. Germline assignment: CDR1 SEHNR and CDR2 FQNEAQ (reference sequence).

This chain connects TRBV2 to TRBJ1-2; 7 bases map to TRBD1. Germline-derived CDR1 and CDR2 are SNHLY and FYNNEI. This CDR3 is built from 13 residues. The ends lost 7 bases at V and 4 bases at J; junction bases unmatched: 6. For the CDR3, the DNA is TGTGCCAGCACCGGGGGACAGACCTATGGCTACACCTTC. Translating gives CASTGGQTYGYTF.

The rearrangement uses TRBV23-1 and TRBJ2-7, with 10 bases matching TRBD1. TRBV23-1 is designated an ORF whose function remains uncertain. This CDR3 comprises 17 residues. V shed 0 bases and J 3 bases; nucleotides not matched to a gene: 8. The CDR3 loop is CASSQSDFGTGDYEQYF. CDR3 DNA sequence: TGCGCCAGCAGTCAATCCGACTTCGGGACAGGGGACTACGAGCAGTACTTC.

This chain uses TRBV7-2 with TRBJ2-1, with 10 bases fitting TRBD2. The trim removed 2 bases at V and 5 bases at J, leaving 3 bases unmatched. The CDR3 contains 15 residues. CDR1 SGHTA and CDR2 FQGNSA come from the germline V gene. This chain's CDR3 is CASSLTGLADNEQFF. CDR3 coding DNA: TGTGCCAGCAGCTTAACAGGACTAGCGGACAATGAGCAGTTCTTC.

V is TRBV7-3 and J is TRBJ2-2; 8 bases are a match to TRBD1. Germline V lookup: CDR1 SGHTA, CDR2 FQGTGA. V shed 8 bases, J shed 1 base, and the junction held 3 bases outside the gene matches. The CDR3 has 14 amino acids. This CDR3 reads CASGGQGNTGELFF. CDR3 DNA sequence: TGTGCCAGCGGCGGACAGGGGAACACCGGGGAGCTGTTTTTT.

This clone appeared once. The rearrangement joins TRBV7-3 to TRBJ2-2; D call uncertain. V lost 4 bases, J lost 3 bases, and 9 bases lay in between. Germline V CDR1 and CDR2: SGHTA, FQGTGA. CDR3 length: 14 amino acids. The CDR3 region is CASSSSQYTGELFF. CDR3 DNA: TGTGCCAGCAGCTCTTCACAGTACACCGGGGAGCTGTTTTTT.

V and J are TRBV9 and TRBJ1-5, with unresolved D. CDR1 SGDLS and CDR2 YYNGEE come from the germline V gene. CDR3 length: 15 residues. Trimming took off 0 bases at V and 0 bases at J, with 7 bases between the two ends. In DNA, the CDR3 is TGTGCCAGCAGCGTAGGCGAGTTTAGCAATCAGCCCCAGCATTTT. Encoded protein: CASSVGEFSNQPQHF.

This clone was recorded only once. The chain joins TRBV19 to TRBJ1-6, with D possibly being TRBD1 (5 bases). This CDR3 has 14 residues. Trimming removed 3 bases from V and 9 bases from J, with 12 bases in between. Germline CDR1 reads LNHDA; CDR2 reads SQIVND (reference sequence). CDR3: CASSILGHGSPLHF. The CDR3 DNA is TGTGCCAGTAGTATTTTGGGGCACGGTTCACCCCTCCACTTT.

In the case of this clone: A junction boundary mismatches the germline segment, possibly from a read error. The genes are TRBV6-2 or TRBV6-3 and TRBJ1-2, with 7 nucleotides matching TRBD1. CDR1 and CDR2 from the germline V gene are MNHEY and SVGEGT. This CDR3 is 14 amino acids long. CDR3 sequence: CASSYGTEVYGYTF. The CDR3 DNA reads TGTGCCAGTAGTTACGGGACAGAAGTCTATGGCTACACCTTC.

V gene TRBV6-4 combines with J gene TRBJ1-1; D not resolved. CDR1 is MRHNA, CDR2 SNTAGT, per germline. The CDR3 length is 13 residues. Between the trimmed V and J ends, which lost 5 bases and 3 bases, there was a span of 10 bases. As DNA, the CDR3 is TGTGCCAGCAGTTTAGAGGGTGACACTGAAGCTTTCTTT. This translates into CASSLEGDTEAFF.

This chain links TRBV10-2 with TRBJ1-5; 9 nucleotides agree with TRBD1. The CDR3 length is 16 residues. The germline V gene has CDR1 WSHSY and CDR2 SAAADI. The V segment lost 3 bases and the J segment 2 bases; nucleotides outside the gene matches: 5. CDR3 DNA: TGCGCCAGCAGTGAAAGGGACAGGGATCGCAATCAGCCCCAGCATTTT. Translated, it gives CASSERDRDRNQPQHF.

The chain carries TRBV2 and TRBJ2-4; D uncertain. CDR1 SNHLY and CDR2 FYNNEI come from the germline V gene. V gave up 1 base and J gave up 3 bases, with 10 bases separating them. The CDR3 is 15 residues long. The CDR3 region is CASSEERGFKNIQYF. DNA of the CDR3: TGTGCCAGCAGTGAAGAGCGTGGGTTCAAAAACATTCAGTACTTC.

The chain links TRBV7-9 to TRBJ2-1; 8 positions match TRBD2. J gave up 9 bases and V 0 bases, and 10 bases lay outside the gene matches. The CDR3 spans 16 residues. Germline lookup yields CDR1 SEHNR and CDR2 FQNEAQ (reference sequence). The CDR3 protein is CASSLAFQRGIPEQFF. The CDR3, as DNA: TGTGCCAGCAGCTTAGCGTTCCAGCGGGGGATACCTGAGCAGTTCTTC. Complete variable domain (other parts from reference TRBV7-9 and TRBJ2-1): DTGVSQNPRHKITKRGQNVTFRCDPISEHNRLYWYRQTLGQGPEFLTYFQNEAQLEKSRLLSDRFSAERPKGSFSTLEIQRTEQGDSAMYLCASSLAFQRGIPEQFFGPGTRLTVL.

In this sample, this clone turned up a few times. The V call is TRBV19, the J call TRBJ1-2; 7 bases are shared with TRBD1. Germline-derived CDR1 and CDR2 are LNHDA and SQIVND (reference sequence). This CDR3 is 11 amino acids long. Trimming at V came to 6 bases and at J to 10 bases, leaving 5 bases not matched to a gene. The CDR3 DNA sequence: TGTGCCAGTAGCCTAGACAGGGTCTACACCTTC. This sequence encodes CASSLDRVYTF.

This clone was seen more than once but under ten times. This sequence joins TRBV19 and TRBJ1-4, with TRBD1 matching over 8 bases. This CDR3 comprises 13 residues. Germline trimming cut 10 bases from V and 8 bases from J; bases unmatched to any gene: 9. Germline lookup yields CDR1 LNHDA and CDR2 SQIVND (reference sequence). DNA of the CDR3: TGTGCCACGTCCGGGACAGGCCTAGAAAAACTGTTTTTT. This encodes CATSGTGLEKLFF.

This clone showed up just a few times. The CDR3: CASGLAGTSGGAFNEQFF. The CDR3 DNA is TGTGCTAGTGGTTTGGCAGGGACTAGCGGGGGGGCCTTCAATGAGCAGTTCTTC. The J gene is TRBJ2-1, the V gene TRBV12-5; 16 bases agree with TRBD2. CDR1 and CDR2 from the germline V gene are LGHNT and FRNRAP. V was pared by 1 base and J by 6 bases, with 6 bases of the junction left unmatched. The CDR3 runs 18 residues.

This chain links TRBV5-8 with TRBJ1-6, with 7 bases matching TRBD1. Germline values: CDR1 SGHTS, CDR2 YDEGEE. This CDR3 spans 13 amino acids. With 6 bases clipped from V and 8 bases from J, the junction kept 5 bases outside the gene matches. CDR3 bases: TGTGCCAGCACCTCAGGGGGGTATTCACCCCTCCACTTT. Translated: CASTSGGYSPLHF.